One sample yielded the 9 T cell receptor beta chains listed below, sequenced in a study of early T cells in non-severe SARS-CoV-2 infection. One entry per CDR3 protein, called by TCRdb with MiXCR from the 5' RACE reads. Here the sample spans just over 95,000 distinct CDR3 sequences, about 11% being singletons. Source material: whole blood. The receptors were sampled from an adult who was a healthcare worker with PCR-confirmed SARS-CoV-2 infection or an uninfected control (not recorded which).

This clonotype has more than one count but fewer than ten. This rearrangement joins TRBV4-1 to TRBJ1-1; tentatively, D is TRBD1 (5 bases). Trimming removed 0 bases from V and 5 bases from J, with 13 bases in between. The length of the CDR3 is 15 residues. CDR1 is MGHRA, CDR2 YSYEKL, per germline. CDR3 nucleotide sequence: TGCGCCAGCAGCCAAGATAGCCAGGGAAGAACTGAAGCTTTCTTT. Its translation: CASSQDSQGRTEAFF.

This clonotype was counted many times. The chain couples TRBV7-6 to TRBJ2-2, with unresolved D. The V gene's germline CDR1 is SGHVS and CDR2 FNYEAQ. V was shortened by 2 bases and J by 0 bases, with 10 bases between the two germline ends. The CDR3 covers 16 residues. This CDR3 reads CASSLSRHTNTGELFF. The CDR3 bases are TGTGCCAGCAGCTTATCGCGACACACGAACACCGGGGAGCTGTTTTTT.

This clonotype was counted between two and nine times. The V gene is TRBV20-1, the J gene TRBJ2-7; 8 nucleotides align to TRBD1. Germline V lookup: CDR1 DFQATT, CDR2 SNEGSKA (reference sequence). The V gene end was trimmed by 5 bases and the J gene end by 6 bases; junction bases not matched to a gene: 3. The CDR3 extends over 11 amino acids. DNA of the CDR3: TGCAGTGCTGGACAGGGTGTCGAGCAGTACTTC. As protein: CSAGQGVEQYF.

This clonotype was found many times. The rearrangement links TRBV5-5 to TRBJ1-2; no firm D call. V gave up 4 bases and J gave up 4 bases, with 14 bases separating them. This CDR3 region has 14 residues. Germline CDR1 reads SGHKS; CDR2 reads YYEKEE (reference sequence). CDR3 loop: CASSPVESSYGYTF. The CDR3 nucleotides read TGTGCCAGCAGCCCTGTCGAGAGCTCCTATGGCTACACCTTC.

This clonotype was found a few times. The rearrangement uses TRBV7-9 and TRBJ2-1; possibly TRBD1 for D (6 bases). The CDR3 is 12 amino acids. V was pared by 5 bases and J by 10 bases, with 12 bases between. CDR1 and CDR2 (germline): SEHNR, FQNEAQ (reference sequence). CDR3 sequence: CASSPKGEEQFF. In nucleotides, the CDR3 is TGTGCCAGCAGCCCAAAGGGGGAGGAGCAGTTCTTC.

In this sample, this clonotype turned up a few times. In DNA form, the CDR3 reads TGTGCCAGCAGTTACATGGGTCTTGGGGTACAGAATGAGCAGTTCTTC. This encodes CASSYMGLGVQNEQFF. V gene TRBV6-6 combines with J gene TRBJ2-1; D uncertain. The V gene lost 2 bases and the J gene lost 7 bases, with 18 bases spanning the gap. Germline-derived CDR1 and CDR2 are MNHNY and SVGAGI (reference sequence). The CDR3 loop spans 16 amino acids.

There are many counts of this clonotype. The chain employs TRBV18 and TRBJ1-6, with D hard to call. V was pared by 4 bases and J by 1 base, with 14 bases between. The CDR3 is 17 residues long. CDR1 and CDR2 from the germline V gene are KGHSH and LQKENI. The chain's CDR3 is CASSQEKRTSYNSPLHF. Written as DNA, the CDR3 is TGTGCCAGCTCACAAGAGAAGAGAACATCCTATAATTCACCCCTCCACTTT.

This chain connects TRBV30 to TRBJ1-4, with D unclear. The CDR3 has 16 residues. V was shortened by 0 bases and J by 0 bases, with 11 bases between the two germline ends. The germline V gene has CDR1 GTSNPN and CDR2 SVGIG (reference sequence). In DNA form, the CDR3 reads TGTGCCTGGAGTGTAGGTACCGGGCCAACTAATGAAAAACTGTTTTTT. It codes for CAWSVGTGPTNEKLFF.

This clonotype was seen a handful of times. This chain joins TRBV6-5 and TRBJ2-1; weak D call: TRBD2 (7 bases). The germline gives CDR1 MNHEY, CDR2 SVGAGI. The V and J ends lost 6 bases and 6 bases respectively, with 18 bases between them. The CDR3 covers 15 residues. The CDR3 is CASRFSGGLINEQFF. The CDR3 DNA reads TGTGCCAGCAGATTCTCGGGGGGCCTAATCAATGAGCAGTTCTTC.